This T cell receptor beta chain was sequenced in a study of cytomegalovirus exposure and HLA in healthy donors. General study results and limits: In vitro assays verified that a few CMV-associated chains recognized CMV antigens specifically. Cytomegalovirus association was listed for 170 or so TCR beta chains.

TCRdb's copy holds only in-frame clones and misses some; the assay was immunoSEQ multiplex PCR. The sample consists of about 140,000 clones, approximately 86% of them appearing once. Among the roughly 110 subjects of the validation cohort, separate from the roughly 670-subject first cohort, were the donors. About this clone itself: Its antigen remains unidentified.

The source of this sequence is a man aged 18-30 years in good health and CMV-seropositive. The sample taken for sequencing was PBMCs.

The CDR3 DNA reads TGCGCCAGCAGCTTGGACGCCAGGGGCCCGAACACCGGGGAGCTGTTTTTT. Protein: CASSLDARGPNTGELFF. The J gene is TRBJ2-2, the V gene TRBV5-1; maybe TRBD1 (6 bases). V gave up 0 bases and J gave up 0 bases, with 12 bases separating them. The germline gives CDR1 SGHRS, CDR2 YFSETQ. This CDR3 comprises 17 residues.